Listed here are 32 T cell receptor beta chains from one sample, sequenced in a study of T-cell reconstitution after alpha-beta-depleted transplantation in children. Unique molecular identifiers featured in how the TCRbeta library was prepared. TCRdb recomputed calls from the PCR reads with MiXCR, one row per CDR3 protein. The sample includes almost 500,000 distinct CDR3 sequences, roughly an eighth of them seen just once. This specimen was PBMCs from the stem cell graft donor, taken from the stem cell graft. The receptors derive from a human donor who donated a stem cell graft to a child with combined immunodeficiency.

The genes are TRBV18 and TRBJ1-5; D call uncertain. V lost 3 bases, J lost 1 base, and 10 bases lay in between. Germline V CDR1 and CDR2: KGHSH, LQKENI. This CDR3 comprises 15 residues. The DNA for the CDR3 is TGTGCCAGCTCACCGTCGGGGAACAGCAATCAGCCCCAGCATTTT. It yields the protein CASSPSGNSNQPQHF.

The V and J genes are TRBV5-1 and TRBJ2-7; 12 nucleotides agree with TRBD1. Germline lookup yields CDR1 SGHRS and CDR2 YFSETQ. V shed 6 bases, J shed 7 bases, and the junction held 11 bases outside the gene matches. The CDR3 has 15 amino acids. The CDR3 loop reads CASTNRDRGPAEQYF. DNA for the CDR3: TGCGCCAGCACCAACCGGGACAGGGGGCCAGCTGAGCAGTACTTC. Full variable domain (rest looked up from reference TRBV5-1 and TRBJ2-7): KAGVTQTPRYLIKTRGQQVTLSCSPISGHRSVSWYQQTPGQGLQFLFEYFSETQRNKGNFPGRFSGRQFSNSRSEMNVSTLELGDSALYLCASTNRDRGPAEQYFGPGTRLTVT.

V usage is TRBV7-2 and J usage is TRBJ2-5; 10 bases align to TRBD2. The J segment lost 2 bases and the V segment lost 3 bases, leaving 6 bases of the junction unmatched. Germline V CDR1 and CDR2: SGHTA, FQGNSA. The CDR3 contains 16 residues. The CDR3: CASSFLLAGFQETQYF. In DNA form, the CDR3 reads TGTGCCAGCAGCTTCCTACTAGCGGGGTTTCAAGAGACCCAGTACTTC.

The chain combines TRBV11-3 with TRBJ2-7; D is ambiguous. The CDR3 spans 14 residues. The germline gives CDR1 SGHNT, CDR2 YENEEA. Deletions cut 1 base from V and 2 bases from J, with 9 bases between. The CDR3 coding sequence is TGTGCCAGCAGCTTAGGGGCAACCGCCTACGAGCAGTACTTC. This codes for CASSLGATAYEQYF.

V gene TRBV12-3 or TRBV12-4 combines with J gene TRBJ2-2; possibly TRBD2 for D (6 bases). This CDR3 has 12 residues. Trimming stripped 7 bases from V and 6 bases from J, with 9 bases between. The CDR3 DNA sequence: TGTGCCAGCATGAGGGAGGCCGGGGAGCTGTTTTTT. It is translated as CASMREAGELFF.

V and J are TRBV5-1 and TRBJ2-1; 7 bases are a match to TRBD1. This CDR3 has 15 amino acids. Trimming cost V 3 bases and J 6 bases; bases outside gene matches: 9. Germline loops: CDR1 SGHRS, CDR2 YFSETQ. The CDR3, as DNA: TGCGCCAGCAGCTCACGACAGGGAAGGGGCAATGAGCAGTTCTTC. It is translated as CASSSRQGRGNEQFF. Using reference TRBV5-1 and TRBJ2-1 for the parts outside the CDR3, the full variable domain is KAGVTQTPRYLIKTRGQQVTLSCSPISGHRSVSWYQQTPGQGLQFLFEYFSETQRNKGNFPGRFSGRQFSNSRSEMNVSTLELGDSALYLCASSSRQGRGNEQFFGPGTRLTVL.

The chain combines TRBV28 with TRBJ2-3; D tentatively reads TRBD1 or TRBD2 (5 bases each). Germline V lookup: CDR1 MDHEN, CDR2 SYDVKM. CDR3 length equals 16 residues. The V end lost 6 bases, the J end lost 4 bases, and 20 bases lay between the germline ends. The DNA of the CDR3 is TGTGCCAGCAGCAATATTGCCGGGGCAGACCCAGATACGCAGTATTTT. It yields the protein CASSNIAGADPDTQYF.

The sample holds a few counts of this clonotype. The chain uses TRBV11-3 and TRBJ2-7; D perhaps matches TRBD2 (6 bases). Germline-derived CDR1 and CDR2 are SGHNT and YENEEA. V was cut by 5 bases and J by 2 bases, with 19 bases left in between. The CDR3 loop spans 16 amino acids. The CDR3 loop is CASSPRVRDGAYEQYF. The CDR3 DNA is TGTGCCAGCAGCCCCAGGGTGCGGGACGGGGCCTACGAGCAGTACTTC.

This rearrangement joins TRBV15 to TRBJ1-2; a possible D gene is TRBD1 (6 bases). Deletions cut 3 bases from V and 5 bases from J, with 16 bases between. Germline assignment: CDR1 LNHNV and CDR2 YYDKDF (reference sequence). This CDR3 has 15 amino acids. The DNA of the CDR3 is TGTGCCACCAGCAGCCGCGGGACATCGCCTTATGGCTACACCTTC. This codes for CATSSRGTSPYGYTF.

This clonotype was picked up many times. J is TRBJ2-7 and V is TRBV9, with D possibly called TRBD1 or TRBD2 (6 bases each). The CDR3 runs to 14 residues. V was cut by 0 bases and J by 4 bases, with 11 bases left in between. Germline values: CDR1 SGDLS, CDR2 YYNGEE. CDR3: CASSVGGGTYEQYF. In DNA form, the CDR3 reads TGTGCCAGCAGCGTAGGAGGCGGGACATACGAGCAGTACTTC.

This clonotype was seen more than once but under ten times. This chain uses TRBV7-9 with TRBJ2-1; 7 bases align to TRBD2. Germline assignment: CDR1 SEHNR and CDR2 FQNEAQ (reference sequence). V trimming: 1 base; J trimming: 14 bases; junction bases outside the gene matches: 2. The CDR3 is 11 amino acids. CDR3 amino acids: CASSLGDYEFF. CDR3 bases: TGTGCCAGCAGCTTAGGGGACTACGAGTTCTTC.

The chain has TRBV19 and TRBJ1-1; TRBD1 is a possible D gene (6 bases). This CDR3 region has 15 residues. With 3 bases removed from V and 1 base from J, the gap between germline ends came to 12 bases. CDR1 LNHDA and CDR2 SQIVND come from the germline V gene (reference sequence). The CDR3 is CASSMRGRGNTEAFF. The CDR3, as DNA: TGTGCCAGTAGTATGCGGGGGCGGGGGAACACTGAAGCTTTCTTT. Complete variable domain (other parts from reference TRBV19 and TRBJ1-1): DGGITQSPKYLFRKEGQNVTLSCEQNLNHDAMYWYRQDPGQGLRLIYYSQIVNDFQKGDIAEGYSVSREKKESFPLTVTSAQKNPTAFYLCASSMRGRGNTEAFFGQGTRLTVV.

This clonotype was seen at least ten times. The gene calls are TRBV5-8 and TRBJ2-3; unclear D gene. Germline V CDR1 and CDR2: SGHTS, YDEGEE. This CDR3 is built from 15 residues. The germline V and J ends were trimmed by 6 bases and 6 bases, with 20 bases remaining between them. The CDR3 DNA sequence: TGTGCCAGCAAACCGGGCGTTCCTAGAATCGATACGCAGTATTTT. This gives the protein CASKPGVPRIDTQYF. The full variable domain, its missing parts supplied by reference TRBV5-8 and TRBJ2-3, is EAGVTQSPTHLIKTRGQQATLRCSPISGHTSVYWYQQALGLGLQFLLWYDEGEERNRGNFPPRFSGRQFPNYSSELNVNALELEDSALYLCASKPGVPRIDTQYFGPGTRLTVL.

V is TRBV2 and J is TRBJ2-5; D unclear. The V gene's germline CDR1 is SNHLY and CDR2 FYNNEI. V gave up 4 bases and J gave up 2 bases, with 17 bases separating them. The CDR3 extends over 16 amino acids. CDR3 in DNA: TGTGCCAGCAGTGGATGGAACAGCAGATTTCAAGAGACCCAGTACTTC. Its translation: CASSGWNSRFQETQYF.

The table lists this clonotype with many counts. V usage is TRBV7-2 and J usage is TRBJ2-5; D is uncertain. There are 13 residues in the CDR3. Deletions cut 5 bases from V and 5 bases from J, with 12 bases between. Germline loops: CDR1 SGHTA, CDR2 FQGNSA. The chain's CDR3 is CASSQRLTETQYF. CDR3 DNA: TGTGCCAGCAGCCAACGTCTCACGGAGACCCAGTACTTC.

This clonotype has just a few counts. The chain joins TRBV2 to TRBJ2-6, with a possible D match to TRBD1 (5 bases). The V end lost 7 bases, the J end lost 1 base, and 11 bases lay between the germline ends. The CDR3 is 15 residues long. From germline, CDR1 is SNHLY and CDR2 FYNNEI. CDR3 coding DNA: TGTGCCAGCACCATAGGGGTATCTGGGGCCAACGTCCTGACTTTC. Protein: CASTIGVSGANVLTF.

This clonotype was recorded at least ten times. The chain couples TRBV28 to TRBJ2-3, with 10 bases that match TRBD1. CDR3 length: 17 amino acids. With 2 bases clipped from V and 3 bases from J, the junction kept 8 bases outside the gene matches. Looked up from germline, CDR1 is MDHEN and CDR2 is SYDVKM. The CDR3 here is CASSLVPGQGWTDTQYF. The CDR3 nucleotides are TGTGCCAGCAGTTTAGTCCCGGGACAGGGGTGGACAGATACGCAGTATTTT.

Only a few counts were recorded for this clonotype. The chain combines TRBV10-3 with TRBJ2-7; TRBD1 matches at 8 bases. The CDR3 is made up of 16 amino acids. Trimming took 2 bases from V and 2 from J; bases not matched to a gene: 8. Germline lookup yields CDR1 ENHRY and CDR2 SYGVKD. The DNA of the CDR3 is TGTGCCATCAGTGAGCCCCCCGGGACAGGTACCTACGAGCAGTACTTC. It encodes CAISEPPGTGTYEQYF.

V gene TRBV6-2 or TRBV6-3 combines with J gene TRBJ1-1, with 9 bases lining up with TRBD1. J gave up 0 bases and V 6 bases, and 11 bases lay outside the gene matches. Germline CDR1 reads MNHEY; CDR2 reads SVGEGT. The length of the CDR3 is 17 residues. CDR3 DNA sequence: TGTGCCAGCAGCGCATCCGGGACAGGGAGTGTGAACACTGAAGCTTTCTTT. Protein product: CASSASGTGSVNTEAFF.

This clonotype has ten or more counts. V and J are TRBV30 and TRBJ1-1, with D unclear. The CDR3 runs 14 residues. Trimming left V 4 bases short and J 2 bases short, with 14 bases between. The germline CDR1 and CDR2 sequences are GTSNPN and SVGIG (reference sequence). The CDR3 nucleotides read TGTGCCTGGACCCCGAATGGGAGAAACACTGAAGCTTTCTTT. It yields the protein CAWTPNGRNTEAFF. The full variable domain, in which reference TRBV30 and TRBJ1-1 provide the parts outside the CDR3, is SQTIHQWPATLVQPVGSPLSLECTVEGTSNPNLYWYRQAAGRGLQLLFYSVGIGQISSEVPQNLSASRPQDRQFILSSKKLLLSDSGFYLCAWTPNGRNTEAFFGQGTRLTVV.

This clonotype was seen a handful of times. The V gene is TRBV12-3 or TRBV12-4, the J gene TRBJ2-1, with 9 bases aligning to TRBD1. With 4 bases clipped from V and 2 bases from J, the junction kept 18 bases outside the gene matches. This CDR3 region has 20 residues. The CDR3 sequence: CASSSTYRGPLAAPYNEQFF. In DNA, the CDR3 is TGTGCCAGCAGTTCAACCTACAGGGGGCCCCTGGCGGCCCCCTACAATGAGCAGTTCTTC.

The gene calls are TRBV19 and TRBJ2-2; D is undetermined. The germline CDR1 and CDR2 sequences are LNHDA and SQIVND (reference sequence). The length of the CDR3 is 14 residues. Trimming pared 8 bases from V and 3 bases from J, leaving 13 bases between. The CDR3 region is CASAASDDTGELFF. CDR3 nucleotides: TGTGCCAGTGCGGCAAGCGACGACACCGGGGAGCTGTTTTTT.

This clonotype was observed a handful of times. One junction end does not reproduce the germline sequence, and a read error may be involved. V is TRBV6-5 and J is TRBJ2-1, with D unclear. Germline loops: CDR1 MNHEY, CDR2 SVGAGI. The CDR3 runs to 14 residues. This CDR3 is CASSYSYSDNEQFF. The CDR3 region has the DNA TGTGCCAGCAGTTACTCGTACTCCGACAATGAGCAGTTCTTC.

This clonotype was picked up a small number of times. This chain links TRBV27 with TRBJ2-1, with 14 bases lining up with TRBD2. The germline V gene encodes CDR1 MNHEY and CDR2 SMNVEV (reference sequence). The trim removed 6 bases at V and 8 bases at J, leaving 9 bases unmatched. The CDR3 consists of 16 residues. CDR3 sequence (DNA): TGTGCCAGCAGACCCAGACTAGCGGGAGGGGTAGATGAGCAGTTCTTC. Encoded protein: CASRPRLAGGVDEQFF.

This clonotype has only a few counts. The genes are TRBV18 and TRBJ2-5; D is uncertain. The V end was cut by 5 bases, the J end by 5 bases, with 9 bases between. The germline CDR1 and CDR2 sequences are KGHSH and LQKENI. The CDR3 contains 12 residues. The CDR3 nucleotides are TGTGCCAGCTCATCTTCGCAGGAGACCCAGTACTTC. Its protein is CASSSSQETQYF.

This clonotype was detected many times. CDR3 DNA: TGTGCCAGCAGCCCTCAGGGGCCGGGAATGGATGAAGCTTTCTTT. Encoded protein: CASSPQGPGMDEAFF. The genes are TRBV7-2 and TRBJ1-1, with D tentatively TRBD1 (6 bases). Looked up from germline, CDR1 is SGHTA and CDR2 is FQGNSA. Trimming took off 5 bases at V and 7 bases at J, with 20 bases between the two ends. The CDR3 is 15 amino acids.

This clonotype was counted only a few times. The rearrangement links TRBV2 to TRBJ1-5, with 8 bases identical to TRBD1. Per the germline V gene, CDR1 is SNHLY and CDR2 is FYNNEI. The V segment lost 1 base and the J segment 3 bases; nucleotides outside the gene matches: 2. This CDR3 has 15 amino acids. CDR3 sequence (DNA): TGTGCCAGCAGTGAAGGACAGGGGAACAATCAGCCCCAGCATTTT. Translated, it gives CASSEGQGNNQPQHF.

The chain uses TRBV13 and TRBJ2-1, with a possible D match to TRBD1 (8 bases). The germline V gene has CDR1 PRHDT and CDR2 FYEKMQ (reference sequence). Trimming pared 5 bases from V and 4 bases from J, leaving 15 bases between. This CDR3 has 15 residues. CDR3 sequence reads: CASSKQGGGYNEQFF. DNA for the CDR3: TGTGCCAGCAGCAAACAGGGGGGGGGGTACAATGAGCAGTTCTTC.

This clonotype was picked up a small number of times. The chain employs TRBV6-5 and TRBJ1-4; D might be TRBD1 (6 bases). The CDR3 length is 14 residues. The V gene's germline CDR1 is MNHEY and CDR2 SVGAGI. Trimming removed 0 bases at V and 11 bases at J, with 13 bases between. CDR3 coding DNA: TGTGCCAGCAGTTACTCTTACGGGACACCGAAACTGTTTTTT. It translates to CASSYSYGTPKLFF.

The rearrangement joins TRBV11-2 to TRBJ2-3, with unresolved D. CDR1 and CDR2 from the germline V gene are SGHAT and FQNNGV. The CDR3 runs 16 residues. The V end was cut by 2 bases, the J end by 4 bases, with 16 bases between. For the CDR3, the DNA is TGTGCCAGCAGCTTAAATCCGGGCCCGAGGTCAGATACGCAGTATTTT. Translation gives CASSLNPGPRSDTQYF.

This clonotype was found a few times. The CDR3 spells CASSPDPNTEAFF. Written as DNA, the CDR3 is TGTGCCAGCAGTCCCGACCCGAACACTGAAGCTTTCTTT. V is TRBV2 and J is TRBJ1-1, with D unresolved. The CDR3 has 13 amino acids. CDR1 SNHLY and CDR2 FYNNEI come from the germline V gene. Deletions cut 5 bases from V and 1 base from J, with 8 bases between.

The sample holds many counts of this clonotype. CDR3 sequence (DNA): TGTGCCTGGAGTGTTGGGGGGCTGACCTACGAGCAGTACTTC. Amino acids: CAWSVGGLTYEQYF. The genes are TRBV30 and TRBJ2-7, with D perhaps given as TRBD1 or TRBD2 (6 bases each). V dropped 0 bases and J dropped 2 bases, with 11 bases sitting between them. Germline V CDR1 and CDR2: GTSNPN, SVGIG (reference sequence). This CDR3 has 14 residues.